The rows below give T cell receptor beta chains drawn from one sample of a study of T cells in Graves' hyperthyroidism and ophthalmopathy. TCRdb re-called the multiplex PCR reads through MiXCR, storing one row per CDR3 protein. The repertoire has a few hundred thousand distinct CDR3 sequences, over 11% of them found once; the top ten carry more than 4.5%. What was sequenced was blood. These receptors all stem from a woman in her 30s with Graves' hyperthyroidism that later progressed to Graves' ophthalmopathy. CDR3s include the opening cysteine and the closing phenylalanine or tryptophan.

j_gene,v_gene,CDR3aa
TRBJ1-1,TRBV6-2/TRBV6-3,CASRDTLSGTEAFF
TRBJ1-5,TRBV27,CASSLVEPGGVQPQHF
TRBJ2-1,TRBV28,CASKQREMRNEQFF
TRBJ2-5,TRBV7-9,CASSPWIVKETQYF
TRBJ2-1,TRBV10-3,CAIRGGEGDKSNEQFF
TRBJ2-7,TRBV12-3/TRBV12-4,CASSLQPGNEQYF
TRBJ2-1,TRBV7-6,CASSLSVGQGYNEQFF
TRBJ2-3,TRBV24-1,CATSGWQGGFTDTQYF
TRBJ1-2,TRBV30,CAWRTTEAASGYTF
TRBJ2-5,TRBV3-1,CASSQLGQLVTQYF
TRBJ2-6,TRBV28,CASSLGVSANVLTF
TRBJ1-1,TRBV4-1,CASSHDGTGTEAFF
TRBJ1-1,TRBV6-1,CASRSTGVVTEAFF
TRBJ2-5,TRBV3-1,CASSQGGNQETQYF
TRBJ2-2,TRBV11-2,CASSLSVAGGPGELFF
TRBJ1-2,TRBV3-1,CASTPGRTFNYGYTF
TRBJ2-1,TRBV28,CASSSPGTGAIDEQFF
TRBJ2-2,TRBV3-1,CASSQVGGGELFF
TRBJ2-2,TRBV27,CASSKRATGELFF
TRBJ2-5,TRBV20-1,CSSRTSGEETQYF
TRBJ2-4,TRBV28,CASRQQGSTSLAKNIQYF
TRBJ2-7,TRBV6-2/TRBV6-3,CASTWTRRHYEQYF
TRBJ1-2,TRBV19,CASTRKWRDYGYTF
TRBJ1-3,TRBV6-2/TRBV6-3,CASSPSFDRVGDTIYF
TRBJ1-4,TRBV10-3,CATQDGPNDEKLFF
TRBJ1-5,TRBV18,CASSPGTGSNQPQHF
TRBJ2-1,TRBV20-1,CSARDGSRLAGLNEQFF
TRBJ1-2,TRBV6-1,CASSASMDSGYGYTF
TRBJ1-5,TRBV6-5,CASSYGNRGNQPQHF
TRBJ2-4,TRBV19,CASRDTGKNIQYF
TRBJ2-2,TRBV19,CASSPLPSGRNTGELFF
TRBJ2-3,TRBV28,CASSFVGRTDTQYF
TRBJ2-3,TRBV25-1,CASSEAVTPDTQYF
TRBJ2-7,TRBV7-2,CASSPVIVPYEQYF
TRBJ2-2,TRBV20-1,CSASIGTGELFF
TRBJ1-6,TRBV19,CASSAPTPSSYNSPLHF
TRBJ2-1,TRBV20-1,CSGDGQMGYNEQFF
TRBJ1-6,TRBV5-1,CASSLVGQANSPLHF
TRBJ2-5,TRBV5-7,CASSLGPGTKQETQYF
TRBJ1-2,TRBV6-1,CASSEGRGYGYTF
TRBJ2-7,TRBV3-1,CASSGRRLREGPRYEQYF